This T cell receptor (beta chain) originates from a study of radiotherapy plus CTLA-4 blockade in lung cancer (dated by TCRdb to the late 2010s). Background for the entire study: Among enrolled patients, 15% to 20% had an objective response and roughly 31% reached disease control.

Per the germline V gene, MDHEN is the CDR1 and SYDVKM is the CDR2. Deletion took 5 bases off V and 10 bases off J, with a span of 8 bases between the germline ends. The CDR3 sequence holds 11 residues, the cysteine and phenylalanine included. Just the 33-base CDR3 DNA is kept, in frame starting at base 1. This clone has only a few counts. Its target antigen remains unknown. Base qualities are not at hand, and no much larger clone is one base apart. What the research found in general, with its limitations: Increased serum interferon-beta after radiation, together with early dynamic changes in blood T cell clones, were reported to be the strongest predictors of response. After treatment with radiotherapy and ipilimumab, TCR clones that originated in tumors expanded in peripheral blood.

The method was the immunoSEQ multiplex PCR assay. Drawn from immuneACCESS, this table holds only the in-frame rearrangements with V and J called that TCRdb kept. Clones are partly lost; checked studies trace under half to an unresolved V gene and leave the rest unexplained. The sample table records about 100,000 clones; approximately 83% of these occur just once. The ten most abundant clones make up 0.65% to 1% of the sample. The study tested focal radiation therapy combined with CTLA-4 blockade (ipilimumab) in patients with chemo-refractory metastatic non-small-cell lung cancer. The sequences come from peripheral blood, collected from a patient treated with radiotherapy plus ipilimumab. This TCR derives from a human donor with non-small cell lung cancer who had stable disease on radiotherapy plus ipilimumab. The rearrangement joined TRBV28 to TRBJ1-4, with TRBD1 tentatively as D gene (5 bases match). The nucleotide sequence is TGTGCCAGCAGTGGGAGGGGAAAACTGTTTTTT. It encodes CASSGRGKLFF.